The present TCR beta chain was sequenced within a study of T cell changes during pregnancy in multiple sclerosis. This clone has a single count. Sequenced by immunoSEQ multiplex PCR; TCRdb stores in-frame clones only, minus some. The table shows approximately 63,000 clones, with about nine tenths occurring only once. This sample comprised peripheral blood, obtained in the third trimester of pregnancy. The origin of this receptor is a female donor in good health, enrolled as a control in a pregnancy study.

CDR3 DNA: TGTGCCAGCAGCTTCGGGACAGATGGCTACACCTTC. This codes for CASSFGTDGYTF. The chain combines TRBV7-9 with TRBJ1-2; 7 positions agree with TRBD1. The length of the CDR3 is 12 residues. After removal of 3 bases from V and 6 bases from J, the junction contained 1 base not matched to a gene. Germline CDR1 is SEHNR and CDR2 is FQNEAQ (reference sequence). Using reference TRBV7-9 and TRBJ1-2 for the parts outside the CDR3, the full variable domain is DTGVSQNPRHKITKRGQNVTFRCDPISEHNRLYWYRQTLGQGPEFLTYFQNEAQLEKSRLLSDRFSAERPKGSFSTLEIQRTEQGDSAMYLCASSFGTDGYTFGSGTRLTVV.